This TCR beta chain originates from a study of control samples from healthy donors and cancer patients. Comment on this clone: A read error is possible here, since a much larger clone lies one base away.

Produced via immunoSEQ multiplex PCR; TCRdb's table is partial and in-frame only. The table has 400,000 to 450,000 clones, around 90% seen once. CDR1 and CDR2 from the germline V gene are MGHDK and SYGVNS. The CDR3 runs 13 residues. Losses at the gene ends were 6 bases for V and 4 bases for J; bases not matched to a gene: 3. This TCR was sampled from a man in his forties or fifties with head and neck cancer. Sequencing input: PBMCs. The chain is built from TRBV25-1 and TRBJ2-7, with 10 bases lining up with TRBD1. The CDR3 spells CASRPGQGYEQYF. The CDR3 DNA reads TGTGCCAGCAGACCGGGACAGGGGTACGAGCAGTACTTC.